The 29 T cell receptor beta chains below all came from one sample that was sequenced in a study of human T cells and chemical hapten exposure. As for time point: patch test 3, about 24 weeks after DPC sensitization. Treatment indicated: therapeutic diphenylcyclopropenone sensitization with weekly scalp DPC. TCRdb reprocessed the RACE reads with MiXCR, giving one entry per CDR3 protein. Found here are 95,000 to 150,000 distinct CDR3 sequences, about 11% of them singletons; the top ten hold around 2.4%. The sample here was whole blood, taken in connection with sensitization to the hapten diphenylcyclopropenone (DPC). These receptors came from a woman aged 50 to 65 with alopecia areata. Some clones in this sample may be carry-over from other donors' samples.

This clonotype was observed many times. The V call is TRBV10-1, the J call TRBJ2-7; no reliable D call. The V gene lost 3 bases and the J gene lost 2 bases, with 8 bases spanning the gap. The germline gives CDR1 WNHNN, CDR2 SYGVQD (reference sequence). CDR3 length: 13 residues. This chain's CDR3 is CASSEGPTYEQYF. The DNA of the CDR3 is TGCGCCAGCAGTGAAGGACCTACCTACGAGCAGTACTTC.

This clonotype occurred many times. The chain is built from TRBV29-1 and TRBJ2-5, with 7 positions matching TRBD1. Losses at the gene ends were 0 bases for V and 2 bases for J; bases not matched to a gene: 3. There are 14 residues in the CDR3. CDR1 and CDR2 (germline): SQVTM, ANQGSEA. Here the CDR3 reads CSVEDWDSQETQYF. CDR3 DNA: TGCAGCGTTGAAGATTGGGACAGTCAAGAGACCCAGTACTTC.

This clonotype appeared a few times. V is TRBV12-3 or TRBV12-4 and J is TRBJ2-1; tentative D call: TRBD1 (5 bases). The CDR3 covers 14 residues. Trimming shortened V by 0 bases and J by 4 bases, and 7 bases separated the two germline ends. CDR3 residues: CASSLARAYNEQFF. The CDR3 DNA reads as TGTGCCAGCAGTTTAGCCAGGGCTTACAATGAGCAGTTCTTC.

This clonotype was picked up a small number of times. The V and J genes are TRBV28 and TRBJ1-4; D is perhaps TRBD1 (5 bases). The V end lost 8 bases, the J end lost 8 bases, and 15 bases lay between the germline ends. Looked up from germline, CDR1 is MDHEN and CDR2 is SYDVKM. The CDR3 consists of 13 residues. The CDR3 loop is CASGAGRGEKLFF. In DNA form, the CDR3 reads TGTGCCAGCGGGGCCGGTAGGGGCGAAAAACTGTTTTTT.

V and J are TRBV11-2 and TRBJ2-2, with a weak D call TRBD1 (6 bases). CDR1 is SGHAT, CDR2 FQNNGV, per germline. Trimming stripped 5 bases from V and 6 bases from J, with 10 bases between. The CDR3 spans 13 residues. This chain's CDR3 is CASSVNRAGELFF. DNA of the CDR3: TGTGCCAGCAGCGTCAACAGGGCCGGGGAGCTGTTTTTT.

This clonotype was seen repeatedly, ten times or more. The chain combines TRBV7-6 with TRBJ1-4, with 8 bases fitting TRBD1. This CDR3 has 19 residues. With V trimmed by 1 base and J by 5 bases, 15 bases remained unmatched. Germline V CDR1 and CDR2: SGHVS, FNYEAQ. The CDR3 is CASSLVTGTGRMKNEKLFF. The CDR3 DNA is TGTGCCAGCAGCTTAGTCACCGGGACAGGTCGCATGAAGAATGAAAAACTGTTTTTT.

The CDR3 protein is CASSHGTSVKVTDTQYF. As DNA, the CDR3 is TGTGCCAGCAGCCACGGGACTAGCGTTAAAGTCACAGATACGCAGTATTTT. The V call is TRBV3-1, the J call TRBJ2-3, with 10 bases lining up with TRBD2. Trimming cost V 3 bases and J 2 bases; bases outside gene matches: 8. Germline V gene sequence: CDR1 LGHDT, CDR2 YNNKEL (reference sequence). The CDR3 totals 17 residues.

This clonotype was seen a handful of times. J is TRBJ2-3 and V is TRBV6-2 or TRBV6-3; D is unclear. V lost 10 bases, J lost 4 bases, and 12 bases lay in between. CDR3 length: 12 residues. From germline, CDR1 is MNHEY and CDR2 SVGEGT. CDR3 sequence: CATTTEADTQYF. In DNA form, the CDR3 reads TGTGCCACCACAACCGAGGCAGATACGCAGTATTTT.

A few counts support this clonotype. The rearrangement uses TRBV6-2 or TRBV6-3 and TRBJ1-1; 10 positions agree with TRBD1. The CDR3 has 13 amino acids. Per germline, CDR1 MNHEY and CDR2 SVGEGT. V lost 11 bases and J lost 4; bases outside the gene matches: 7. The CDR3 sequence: CAHRQGAGTEAFF. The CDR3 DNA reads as TGTGCCCATCGACAGGGGGCAGGCACTGAAGCTTTCTTT.

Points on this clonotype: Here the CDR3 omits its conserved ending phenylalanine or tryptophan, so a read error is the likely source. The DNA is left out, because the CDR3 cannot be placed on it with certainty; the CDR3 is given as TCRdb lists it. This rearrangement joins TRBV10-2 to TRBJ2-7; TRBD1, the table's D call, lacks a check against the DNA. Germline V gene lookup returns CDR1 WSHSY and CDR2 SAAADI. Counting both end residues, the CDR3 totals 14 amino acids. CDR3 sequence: CASSESGEWAAPRL.

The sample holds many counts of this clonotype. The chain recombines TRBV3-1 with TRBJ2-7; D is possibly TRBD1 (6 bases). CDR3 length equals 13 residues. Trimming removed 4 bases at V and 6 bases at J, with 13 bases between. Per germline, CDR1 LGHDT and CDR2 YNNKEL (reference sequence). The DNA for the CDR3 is TGTGCCAGCAGCCCGATGGGGGCCGGCGAGCAGTACTTC. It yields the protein CASSPMGAGEQYF.

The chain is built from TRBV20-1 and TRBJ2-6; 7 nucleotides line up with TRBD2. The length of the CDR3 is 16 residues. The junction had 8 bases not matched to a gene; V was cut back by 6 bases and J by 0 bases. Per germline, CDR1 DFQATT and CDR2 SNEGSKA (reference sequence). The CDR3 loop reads CSARPGGNSGANVLTF. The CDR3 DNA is TGCAGTGCCAGACCGGGAGGAAACTCTGGGGCCAACGTCCTGACTTTC.

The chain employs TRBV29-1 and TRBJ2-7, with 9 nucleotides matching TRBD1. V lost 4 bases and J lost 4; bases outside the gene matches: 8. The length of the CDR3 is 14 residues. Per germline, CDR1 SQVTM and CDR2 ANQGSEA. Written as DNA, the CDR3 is TGCAGCGTTGTCCTCGCAGGGACAGGGTACGAGCAGTACTTC. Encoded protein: CSVVLAGTGYEQYF.

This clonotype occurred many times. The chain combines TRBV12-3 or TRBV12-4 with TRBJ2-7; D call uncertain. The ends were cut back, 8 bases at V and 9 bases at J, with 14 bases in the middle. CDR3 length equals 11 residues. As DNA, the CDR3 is TGTGCCAGCGGCACCGCCTTGAGGCAGTACTTC. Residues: CASGTALRQYF.

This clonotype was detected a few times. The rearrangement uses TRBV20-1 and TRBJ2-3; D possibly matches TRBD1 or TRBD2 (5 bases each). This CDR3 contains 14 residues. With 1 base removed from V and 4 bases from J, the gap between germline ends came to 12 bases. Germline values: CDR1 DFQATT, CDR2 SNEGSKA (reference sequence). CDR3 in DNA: TGCAGTGCTAGAGCGGGGACCACCCCAGATACGCAGTATTTT. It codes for CSARAGTTPDTQYF.

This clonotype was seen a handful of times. CDR3 loop: CASSQDAAGGYTDTQYF. The CDR3 DNA follows: TGCGCCAGCAGCCAAGATGCAGCGGGGGGTTACACAGATACGCAGTATTTT. The chain carries TRBV4-1 and TRBJ2-3, with TRBD2 identical over 9 bases. The CDR3 is 17 amino acids. The V and J ends lost 0 bases and 2 bases, in that order; junction bases with no gene match: 6. CDR1 and CDR2 (germline): MGHRA, YSYEKL.

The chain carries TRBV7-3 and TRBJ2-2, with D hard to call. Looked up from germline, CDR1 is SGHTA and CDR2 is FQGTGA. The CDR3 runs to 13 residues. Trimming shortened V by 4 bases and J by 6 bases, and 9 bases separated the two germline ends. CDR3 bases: TGTGCCAGCAGCTCAAGTCAGGCCGGGGAGCTGTTTTTT. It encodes CASSSSQAGELFF.

This CDR3 is CVKSATNEKLFF. DNA of the CDR3: TGTGTCAAGTCCGCAACTAATGAAAAACTGTTTTTT. The rearrangement links TRBV7-8 to TRBJ1-4, with unresolved D. CDR3 length: 12 amino acids. Germline V gene lookup returns CDR1 SGHVS and CDR2 FQNEAQ.

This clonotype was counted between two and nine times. CDR3 residues: CASSPLRGGEQYF. The CDR3 DNA sequence: TGTGCCAGCAGCCCCCTCAGGGGCGGGGAGCAGTACTTC. This sequence joins TRBV14 and TRBJ2-7, with a possible D match to TRBD1 (6 bases). CDR3 size: 13 residues. The germline V gene encodes CDR1 SGHDN and CDR2 FVKESK. The V and J ends lost 4 bases and 7 bases respectively, with 14 bases between them.

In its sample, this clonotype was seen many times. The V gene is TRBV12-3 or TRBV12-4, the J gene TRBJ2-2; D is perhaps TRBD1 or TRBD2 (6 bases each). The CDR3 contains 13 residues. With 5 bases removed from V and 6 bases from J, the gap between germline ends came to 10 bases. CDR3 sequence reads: CASSRGGPGELFF. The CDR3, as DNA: TGTGCCAGCAGTCGAGGGGGGCCCGGGGAGCTGTTTTTT.

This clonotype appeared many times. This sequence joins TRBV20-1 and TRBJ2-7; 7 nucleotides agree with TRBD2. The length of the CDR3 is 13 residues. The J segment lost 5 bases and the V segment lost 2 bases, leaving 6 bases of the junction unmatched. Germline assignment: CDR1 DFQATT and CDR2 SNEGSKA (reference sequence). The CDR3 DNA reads TGCAGTGCTAGACTAACTAGCGTCCACGAGCAGTACTTC. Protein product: CSARLTSVHEQYF.

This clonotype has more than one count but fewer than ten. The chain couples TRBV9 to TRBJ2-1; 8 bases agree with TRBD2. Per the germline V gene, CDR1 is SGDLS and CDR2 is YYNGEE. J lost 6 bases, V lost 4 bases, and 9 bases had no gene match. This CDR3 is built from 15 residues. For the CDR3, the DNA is TGTGCCAGCAGCACCGGGACTAGTCCCCCCAATGAGCAGTTCTTC. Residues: CASSTGTSPPNEQFF.

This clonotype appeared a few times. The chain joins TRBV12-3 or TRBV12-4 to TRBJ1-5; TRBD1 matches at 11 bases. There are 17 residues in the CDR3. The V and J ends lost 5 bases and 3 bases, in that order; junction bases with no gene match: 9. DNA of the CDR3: TGTGCCAGCAGTACTTGGACAGGGGGCACGAACAATCAGCCCCAGCATTTT. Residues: CASSTWTGGTNNQPQHF.

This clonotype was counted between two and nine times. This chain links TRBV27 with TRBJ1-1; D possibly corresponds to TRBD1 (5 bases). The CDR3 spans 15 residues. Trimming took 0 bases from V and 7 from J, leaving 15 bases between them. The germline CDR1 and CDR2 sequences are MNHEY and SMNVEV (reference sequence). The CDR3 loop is CASSLSKGAVSEAFF. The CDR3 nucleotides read TGTGCCAGCAGTTTATCGAAAGGGGCAGTTAGTGAAGCTTTCTTT.

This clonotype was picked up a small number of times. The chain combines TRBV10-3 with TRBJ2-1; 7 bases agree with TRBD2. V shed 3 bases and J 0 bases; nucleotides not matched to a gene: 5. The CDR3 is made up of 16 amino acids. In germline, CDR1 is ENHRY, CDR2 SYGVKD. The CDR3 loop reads CAISDGGGSSYNEQFF. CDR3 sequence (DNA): TGTGCCATCAGTGATGGCGGGGGAAGCTCCTACAATGAGCAGTTCTTC.

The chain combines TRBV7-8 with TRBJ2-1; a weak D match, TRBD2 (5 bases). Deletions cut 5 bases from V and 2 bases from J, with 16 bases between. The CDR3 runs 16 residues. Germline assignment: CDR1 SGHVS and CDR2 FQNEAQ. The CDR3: CASSPQRRPTYNEQFF. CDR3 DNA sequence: TGTGCCAGCAGCCCCCAAAGGAGGCCCACCTACAATGAGCAGTTCTTC.

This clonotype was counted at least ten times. The chain's CDR3 is CASSYDSGSHQETQYF. As DNA, the CDR3 is TGTGCCAGCAGTTACGATAGCGGGAGCCACCAAGAGACCCAGTACTTC. The V gene is TRBV6-5, the J gene TRBJ2-5; 9 bases are shared with TRBD2. CDR3 length equals 16 residues. With V trimmed by 2 bases and J by 0 bases, 4 bases remained unmatched. CDR1 is MNHEY, CDR2 SVGAGI, per germline.

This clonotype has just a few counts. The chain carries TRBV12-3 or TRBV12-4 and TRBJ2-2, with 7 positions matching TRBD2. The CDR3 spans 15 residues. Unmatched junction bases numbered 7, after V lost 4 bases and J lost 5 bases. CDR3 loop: CASSYAGVVTGELFF. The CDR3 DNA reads TGTGCCAGCAGTTACGCGGGAGTAGTTACCGGGGAGCTGTTTTTT.

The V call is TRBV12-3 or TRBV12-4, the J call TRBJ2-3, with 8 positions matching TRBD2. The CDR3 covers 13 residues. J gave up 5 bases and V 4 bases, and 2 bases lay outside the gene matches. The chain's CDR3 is CASSSLAEDTQYF. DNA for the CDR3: TGTGCCAGCAGTTCACTAGCGGAAGATACGCAGTATTTT.